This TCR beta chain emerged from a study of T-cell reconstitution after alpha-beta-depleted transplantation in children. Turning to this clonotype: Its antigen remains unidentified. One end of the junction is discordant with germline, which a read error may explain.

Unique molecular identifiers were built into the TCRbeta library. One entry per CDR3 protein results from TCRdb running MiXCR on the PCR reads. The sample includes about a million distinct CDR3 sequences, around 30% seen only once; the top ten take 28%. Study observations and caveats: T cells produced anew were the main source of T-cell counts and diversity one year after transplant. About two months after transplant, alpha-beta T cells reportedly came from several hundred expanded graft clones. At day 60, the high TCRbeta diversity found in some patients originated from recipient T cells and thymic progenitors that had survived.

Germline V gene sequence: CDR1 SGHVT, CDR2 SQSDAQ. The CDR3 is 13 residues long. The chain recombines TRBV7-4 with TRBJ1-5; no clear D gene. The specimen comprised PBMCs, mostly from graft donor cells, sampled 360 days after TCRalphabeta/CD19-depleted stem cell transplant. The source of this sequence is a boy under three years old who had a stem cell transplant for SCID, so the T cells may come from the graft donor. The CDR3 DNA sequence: TGCGACGAGGCCGCCGCCCCAAATCAGCCCCAGCATTTT. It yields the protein CDEAAAPNQPQHF.